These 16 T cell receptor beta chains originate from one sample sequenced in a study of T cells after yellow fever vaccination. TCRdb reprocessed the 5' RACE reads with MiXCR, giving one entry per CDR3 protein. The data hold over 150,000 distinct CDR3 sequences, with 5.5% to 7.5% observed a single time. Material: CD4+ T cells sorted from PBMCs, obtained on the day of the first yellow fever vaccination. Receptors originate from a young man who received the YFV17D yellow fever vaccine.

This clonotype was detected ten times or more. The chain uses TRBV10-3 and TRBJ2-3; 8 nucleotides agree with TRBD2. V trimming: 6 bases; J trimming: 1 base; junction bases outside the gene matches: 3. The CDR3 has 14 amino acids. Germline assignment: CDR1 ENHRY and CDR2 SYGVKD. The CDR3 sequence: CAIRRAGGTDTQYF. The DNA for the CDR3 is TGTGCCATCAGGAGAGCGGGGGGCACAGATACGCAGTATTTT.

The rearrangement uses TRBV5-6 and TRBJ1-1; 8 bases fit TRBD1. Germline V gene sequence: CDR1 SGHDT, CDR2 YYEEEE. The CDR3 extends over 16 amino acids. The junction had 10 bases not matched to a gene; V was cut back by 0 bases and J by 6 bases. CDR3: CASSLGPSGQVAEAFF. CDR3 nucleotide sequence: TGTGCCAGCAGCTTGGGTCCTTCGGGACAGGTTGCTGAAGCTTTCTTT.

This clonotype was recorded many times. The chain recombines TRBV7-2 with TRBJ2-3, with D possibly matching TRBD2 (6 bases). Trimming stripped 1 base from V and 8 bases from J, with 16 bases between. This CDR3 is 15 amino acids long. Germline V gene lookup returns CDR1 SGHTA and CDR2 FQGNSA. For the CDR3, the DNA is TGTGCCAGCAGCTTAGGGGGGGTGGGGCCACGTACGCAGTATTTT. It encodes CASSLGGVGPRTQYF.

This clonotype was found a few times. The CDR3 coding sequence is TGTGCCAGCGGAGGGAGCAATCAGCCCCAGCATTTT. Amino acids: CASGGSNQPQHF. The V and J genes are TRBV7-8 and TRBJ1-5, with D unresolved. Germline V CDR1 and CDR2: SGHVS, FQNEAQ. Trimming left V 8 bases short and J 1 base short, with 6 bases between. This CDR3 is 12 amino acids long.

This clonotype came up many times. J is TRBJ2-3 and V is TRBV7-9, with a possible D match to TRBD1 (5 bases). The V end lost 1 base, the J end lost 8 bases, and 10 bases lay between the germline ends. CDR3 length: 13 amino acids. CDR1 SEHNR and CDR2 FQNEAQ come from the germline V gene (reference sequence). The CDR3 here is CASSLDAGSTQYF. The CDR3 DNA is TGTGCCAGCAGCTTAGACGCAGGGTCTACGCAGTATTTT. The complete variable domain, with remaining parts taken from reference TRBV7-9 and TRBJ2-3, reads DTGVSQNPRHKITKRGQNVTFRCDPISEHNRLYWYRQTLGQGPEFLTYFQNEAQLEKSRLLSDRFSAERPKGSFSTLEIQRTEQGDSAMYLCASSLDAGSTQYFGPGTRLTVL.

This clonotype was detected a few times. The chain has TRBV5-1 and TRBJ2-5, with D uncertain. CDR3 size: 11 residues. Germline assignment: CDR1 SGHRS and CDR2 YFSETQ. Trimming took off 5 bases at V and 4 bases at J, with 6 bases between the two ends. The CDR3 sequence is CASRSGETQYF. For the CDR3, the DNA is TGCGCCAGCAGGTCAGGAGAGACCCAGTACTTC. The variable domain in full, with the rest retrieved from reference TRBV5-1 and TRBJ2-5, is KAGVTQTPRYLIKTRGQQVTLSCSPISGHRSVSWYQQTPGQGLQFLFEYFSETQRNKGNFPGRFSGRQFSNSRSEMNVSTLELGDSALYLCASRSGETQYFGPGTRLLVL.

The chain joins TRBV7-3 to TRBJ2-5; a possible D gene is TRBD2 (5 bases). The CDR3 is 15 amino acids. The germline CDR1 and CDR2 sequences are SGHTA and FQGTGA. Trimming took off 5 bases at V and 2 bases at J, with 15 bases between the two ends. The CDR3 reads CASSRNEGRQETQYF. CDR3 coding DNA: TGTGCCAGCAGCCGGAACGAAGGGAGACAAGAGACCCAGTACTTC.

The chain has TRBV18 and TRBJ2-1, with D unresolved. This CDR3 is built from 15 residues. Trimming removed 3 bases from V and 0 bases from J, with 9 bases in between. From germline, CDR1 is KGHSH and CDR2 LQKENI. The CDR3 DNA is TGTGCCAGCTCACCCGATCATTCCTCCTACAATGAGCAGTTCTTC. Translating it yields CASSPDHSSYNEQFF.

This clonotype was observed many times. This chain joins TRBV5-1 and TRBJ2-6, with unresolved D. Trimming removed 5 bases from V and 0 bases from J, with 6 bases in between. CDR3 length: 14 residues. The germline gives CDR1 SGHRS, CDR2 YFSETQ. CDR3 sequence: CASRDSSGANVLTF. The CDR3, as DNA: TGCGCCAGCAGGGATTCCTCTGGGGCCAACGTCCTGACTTTC. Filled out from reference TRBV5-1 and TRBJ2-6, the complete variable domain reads KAGVTQTPRYLIKTRGQQVTLSCSPISGHRSVSWYQQTPGQGLQFLFEYFSETQRNKGNFPGRFSGRQFSNSRSEMNVSTLELGDSALYLCASRDSSGANVLTFGAGSRLTVL.

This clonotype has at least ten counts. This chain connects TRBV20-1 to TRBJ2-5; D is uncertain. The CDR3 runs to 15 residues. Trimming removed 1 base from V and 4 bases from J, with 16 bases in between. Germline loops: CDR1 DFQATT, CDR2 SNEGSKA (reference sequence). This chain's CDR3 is CSARVNLGIGETQYF. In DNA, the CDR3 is TGCAGTGCTAGAGTTAACCTGGGGATCGGAGAGACCCAGTACTTC.

The CDR3 DNA is TGCGCCAGCAGCTCGACGCTCACAGATACGCAGTATTTT. It specifies CASSSTLTDTQYF. This chain joins TRBV5-1 and TRBJ2-3; the D is unclear. The CDR3 loop spans 13 amino acids. Germline V gene data show CDR1 as SGHRS and CDR2 as YFSETQ. V shed 3 bases and J shed 2 bases, with 7 bases lying between them.

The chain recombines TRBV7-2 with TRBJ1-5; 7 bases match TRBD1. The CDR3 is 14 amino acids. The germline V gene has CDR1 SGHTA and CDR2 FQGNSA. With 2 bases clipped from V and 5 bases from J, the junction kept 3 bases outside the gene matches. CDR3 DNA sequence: TGTGCCAGCAGCTTACAGGGGGGTCATCAGCCCCAGCATTTT. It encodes CASSLQGGHQPQHF.

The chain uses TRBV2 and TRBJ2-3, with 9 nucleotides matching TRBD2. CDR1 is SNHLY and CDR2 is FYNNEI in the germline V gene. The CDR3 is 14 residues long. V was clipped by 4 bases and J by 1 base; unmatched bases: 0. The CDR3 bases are TGTGCCAGCAGTGTAGCGGGGGGCACAGATACGCAGTATTTT. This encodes CASSVAGGTDTQYF.

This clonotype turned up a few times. CDR3 loop: CASRPSVSTNSPLHF. CDR3 bases: TGTGCCAGCAGACCCTCGGTCAGTACCAATTCACCCCTCCACTTT. V usage is TRBV12-3 or TRBV12-4 and J usage is TRBJ1-6; D remains unclear. The CDR3 has 15 amino acids. V was shortened by 6 bases and J by 7 bases, with 16 bases between the two germline ends.

The CDR3 loop reads CASRRQGPGYTF. The CDR3 DNA reads TGTGCCAGCAGGCGACAGGGTCCCGGCTACACCTTC. This rearrangement joins TRBV11-2 to TRBJ1-2; TRBD1 matches at 7 bases. The germline gives CDR1 SGHAT, CDR2 FQNNGV. J lost 8 bases, V lost 6 bases, and 6 bases had no gene match. CDR3 length: 12 residues.

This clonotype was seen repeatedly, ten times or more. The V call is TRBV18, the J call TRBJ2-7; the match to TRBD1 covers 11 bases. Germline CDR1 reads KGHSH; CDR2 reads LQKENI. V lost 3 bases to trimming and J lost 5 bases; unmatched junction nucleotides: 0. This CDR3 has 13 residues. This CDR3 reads CASSPGQGDEQYV. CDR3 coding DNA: TGTGCCAGCTCACCGGGACAGGGGGACGAGCAGTACGTC.